Each of the 10 T cell receptor beta chains below was sequenced from the same sample in a study of T cells in Graves' hyperthyroidism and ophthalmopathy. The TCR beta CDR3 regions underwent amplification using RNA transcripts as the source. The primer set for the first-round RT-PCR of the TCR CDR3 was HTBI. One entry per CDR3 protein, called by TCRdb with MiXCR from the multiplex PCR reads. This sample has about 560,000 distinct CDR3 sequences; about a sixth occur once, and the top ten carry 15% to 20%. The sequenced material came from blood. Receptor source: a young woman with Graves' hyperthyroidism.

Many counts were recorded for this clonotype. The V gene is TRBV6-1, the J gene TRBJ2-7; 7 bases are a match to TRBD1. The CDR3 extends over 13 amino acids. Germline V CDR1 and CDR2: MNHNS, SASEGT. J gave up 6 bases and V 5 bases, and 7 bases lay outside the gene matches. For the CDR3, the DNA is TGTGCCAGCAGTAGACAGGGATCGGGCGAGCAGTACTTC. This sequence encodes CASSRQGSGEQYF.

The rearrangement links TRBV18 to TRBJ2-3; 7 positions agree with TRBD2. CDR1 is KGHSH and CDR2 is LQKENI in the germline V gene. The CDR3 consists of 17 residues. Trimming removed 3 bases from V and 6 bases from J; junction bases left unmatched: 15. The CDR3 spells CASSPQPPSGIRDTQYF. CDR3 coding DNA: TGTGCCAGCTCACCTCAGCCTCCTAGCGGCATACGGGATACGCAGTATTTT.

This clonotype was picked up one time. One base away lies a much larger clone, so this may be a sequencing read error. This is likely a read error, given that the CDR3 carries no conserved phenylalanine or tryptophan at its end. The V gene is TRBV11-2, the J gene TRBJ2-7; a weak D match, TRBD2 (5 bases). CDR1 is SGHAT and CDR2 is FQNNGV in the germline V gene. V was trimmed by 7 bases and J by 0 bases, leaving 13 bases between them. CDR3 size: 14 residues. CDR3 sequence (DNA): TGTGCCAGCACCGGTCGGGGAACCTCCTACGAGCAGTACTCC. This gives the protein CASTGRGTSYEQYS.

This clonotype was seen repeatedly, ten times or more. The V and J genes are TRBV6-1 and TRBJ2-7, with unresolved D. V dropped 7 bases and J dropped 0 bases, with 13 bases sitting between them. The CDR3 is made up of 14 amino acids. The germline gives CDR1 MNHNS, CDR2 SASEGT. CDR3 sequence reads: CASKKQPSSYEQYF. As DNA, the CDR3 is TGTGCCAGCAAGAAACAACCATCCTCCTACGAGCAGTACTTC.

The rearrangement joins TRBV7-9 to TRBJ1-3; the D is unclear. The ends were cut back, 4 bases at V and 2 bases at J, with 18 bases in the middle. CDR1 SEHNR and CDR2 FQNEAQ come from the germline V gene (reference sequence). This CDR3 is 17 amino acids long. Here the CDR3 reads CASSSTDRSRAGNTIYF. DNA for the CDR3: TGTGCCAGCAGCTCCACGGACCGATCTCGAGCTGGAAACACCATATATTTT.

Worth noting for this clonotype: This could be a read error, since a much larger clone is one nucleotide away. The chain carries TRBV2 and TRBJ1-5; perhaps TRBD1 as D (5 bases). Trimming cost V 2 bases and J 3 bases, with 11 bases left between them. Germline lookup yields CDR1 SNHLY and CDR2 FYNNEI. CDR3 length: 15 residues. In DNA form, the CDR3 reads TGTGCCAGCAGTGAAATGGGGGTTGACAATCAGCCCCAGCATTTT. Its translation is CASSEMGVDNQPQHF.

This clonotype occurred a few times. The chain joins TRBV19 to TRBJ2-1; TRBD1 might be the D (6 bases). This CDR3 contains 12 residues. The germline V gene encodes CDR1 LNHDA and CDR2 SQIVND (reference sequence). V lost 5 bases to trimming and J lost 8 bases, with 10 bases between them. The CDR3 nucleotides read TGTGCCAGTAGTTTGGGGGCCCATGAGCAGTTCTTC. Encoded protein: CASSLGAHEQFF.

The chain recombines TRBV5-4 with TRBJ2-1, with D possibly being TRBD2 (5 bases). Trimming pared 2 bases from V and 8 bases from J, leaving 14 bases between. The CDR3 has 14 residues. CDR1 SGHNT and CDR2 YYREEE come from the germline V gene (reference sequence). CDR3 in DNA: TGTGCCAGCAGCTTTGGGGTAGAGGGAGATGAGCAGTTCTTC. Protein sequence: CASSFGVEGDEQFF. Full variable domain (outside the CDR3, taken from reference TRBV5-4 and TRBJ2-1): ETGVTQSPTHLIKTRGQQVTLRCSSQSGHNTVSWYQQALGQGPQFIFQYYREEENGRGNFPPRFSGLQFPNYSSELNVNALELDDSALYLCASSFGVEGDEQFFGPGTRLTVL.

This clonotype was found many times. V gene TRBV7-8 combines with J gene TRBJ1-4; D unclear. This CDR3 is built from 16 residues. The ends were cut back, 3 bases at V and 3 bases at J, with 14 bases in the middle. Per the germline V gene, CDR1 is SGHVS and CDR2 is FQNEAQ. The CDR3 DNA follows: TGTGCCAGCAGCTTTTTCGTCGAAGGGTCTAATGAAAAACTGTTTTTT. This encodes CASSFFVEGSNEKLFF.

This clonotype was observed many times. The chain recombines TRBV2 with TRBJ2-7; D is unclear. In germline, CDR1 is SNHLY, CDR2 FYNNEI. V lost 8 bases to trimming and J lost 0 bases, with 8 bases between them. This CDR3 region has 12 residues. This CDR3 reads CASVAVSYEQYF. As DNA, the CDR3 is TGTGCCAGCGTGGCTGTCTCCTACGAGCAGTACTTC.